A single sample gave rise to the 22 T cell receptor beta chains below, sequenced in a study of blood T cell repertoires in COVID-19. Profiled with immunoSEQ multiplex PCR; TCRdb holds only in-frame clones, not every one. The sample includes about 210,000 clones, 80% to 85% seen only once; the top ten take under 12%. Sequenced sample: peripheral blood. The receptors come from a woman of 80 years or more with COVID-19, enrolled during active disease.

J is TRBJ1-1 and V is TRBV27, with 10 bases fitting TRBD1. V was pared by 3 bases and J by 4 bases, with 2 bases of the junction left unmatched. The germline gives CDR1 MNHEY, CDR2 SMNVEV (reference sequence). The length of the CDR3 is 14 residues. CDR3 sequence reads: CASSLWDRGTEAFF. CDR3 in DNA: TGTGCCAGCAGTTTGTGGGACAGGGGCACTGAAGCTTTCTTT.

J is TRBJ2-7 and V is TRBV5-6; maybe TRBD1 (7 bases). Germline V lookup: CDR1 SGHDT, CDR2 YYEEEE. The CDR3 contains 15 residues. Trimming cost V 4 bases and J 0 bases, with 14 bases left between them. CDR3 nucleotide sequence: TGTGCCAGCAGCCGAGGAGGGGGCTACTCCTACGAGCAGTACTTC. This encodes CASSRGGGYSYEQYF.

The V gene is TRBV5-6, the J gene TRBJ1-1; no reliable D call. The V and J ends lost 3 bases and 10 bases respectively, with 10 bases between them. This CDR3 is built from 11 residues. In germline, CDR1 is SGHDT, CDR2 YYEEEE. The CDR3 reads CASSSLGLAFF. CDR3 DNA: TGTGCCAGCAGCTCATTGGGCCTAGCTTTCTTT.

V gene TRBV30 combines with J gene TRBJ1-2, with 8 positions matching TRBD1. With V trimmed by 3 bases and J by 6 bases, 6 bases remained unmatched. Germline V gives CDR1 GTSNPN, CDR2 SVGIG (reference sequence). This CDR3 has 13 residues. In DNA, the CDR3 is TGTGCCTGGAGCAGGGGGCTAAGTCATGGCTACACCTTC. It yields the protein CAWSRGLSHGYTF.

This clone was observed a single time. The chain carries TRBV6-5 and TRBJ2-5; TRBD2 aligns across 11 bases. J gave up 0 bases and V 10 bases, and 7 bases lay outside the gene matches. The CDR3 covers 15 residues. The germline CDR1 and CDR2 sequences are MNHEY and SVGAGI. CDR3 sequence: CATSLAGGHQETQYF. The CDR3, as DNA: TGTGCCACTTCCTTAGCGGGGGGGCACCAAGAGACCCAGTACTTC.

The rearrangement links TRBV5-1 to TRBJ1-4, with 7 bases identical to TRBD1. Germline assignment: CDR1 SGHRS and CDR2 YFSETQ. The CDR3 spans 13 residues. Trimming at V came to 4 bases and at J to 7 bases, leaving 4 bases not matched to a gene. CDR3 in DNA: TGCGCCAGCAGCCCAGGACAGGTTGAAAAACTGTTTTTT. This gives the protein CASSPGQVEKLFF.

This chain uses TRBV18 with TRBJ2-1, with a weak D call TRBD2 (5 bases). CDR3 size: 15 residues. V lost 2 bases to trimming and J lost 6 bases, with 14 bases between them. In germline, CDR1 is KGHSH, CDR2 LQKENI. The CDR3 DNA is TGTGCCAGCTCACCATCACGGGCCCGGGGCAATGAGCAGTTCTTC. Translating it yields CASSPSRARGNEQFF.

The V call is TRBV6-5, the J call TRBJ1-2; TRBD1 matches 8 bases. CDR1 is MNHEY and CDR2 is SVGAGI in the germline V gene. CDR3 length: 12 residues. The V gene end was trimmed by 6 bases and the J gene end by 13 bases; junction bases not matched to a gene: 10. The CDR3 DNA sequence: TGTGCCAGCAGGGCGACAGGGGAAGCGCCCACCTTC. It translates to CASRATGEAPTF.

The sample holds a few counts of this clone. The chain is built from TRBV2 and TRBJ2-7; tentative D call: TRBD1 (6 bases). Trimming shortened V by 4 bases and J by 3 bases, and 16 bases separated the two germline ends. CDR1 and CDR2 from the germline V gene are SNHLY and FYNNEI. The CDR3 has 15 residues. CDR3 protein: CASSGGRTAFYEQYV. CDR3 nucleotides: TGTGCCAGCAGTGGGGGTAGGACAGCCTTCTACGAGCAGTACGTC.

This chain's CDR3 is CASRPGDRVYLSGELFF. CDR3 nucleotides: TGTGCCAGTAGGCCGGGGGACAGGGTTTATCTCTCCGGGGAGCTGTTTTTT. The rearrangement links TRBV19 to TRBJ2-2, with 9 bases matching TRBD1. The V gene end was trimmed by 6 bases and the J gene end by 6 bases; junction bases not matched to a gene: 14. CDR1 is LNHDA, CDR2 SQIVND, per germline (reference sequence). This CDR3 has 17 amino acids.

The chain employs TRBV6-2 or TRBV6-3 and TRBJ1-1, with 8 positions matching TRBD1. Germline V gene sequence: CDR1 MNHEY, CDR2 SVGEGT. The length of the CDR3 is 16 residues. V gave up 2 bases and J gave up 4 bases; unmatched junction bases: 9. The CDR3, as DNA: TGTGCCAGCAGTTACAGTCACCCCGACAGGGGCACTGAAGCTTTCTTT. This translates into CASSYSHPDRGTEAFF.

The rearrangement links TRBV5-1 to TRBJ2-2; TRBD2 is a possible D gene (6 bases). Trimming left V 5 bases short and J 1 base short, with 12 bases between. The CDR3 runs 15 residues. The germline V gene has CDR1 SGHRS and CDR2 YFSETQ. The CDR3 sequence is CASSEGTVNTGELFF. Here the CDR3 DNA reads TGCGCCAGCAGTGAGGGGACTGTGAACACCGGGGAGCTGTTTTTT.

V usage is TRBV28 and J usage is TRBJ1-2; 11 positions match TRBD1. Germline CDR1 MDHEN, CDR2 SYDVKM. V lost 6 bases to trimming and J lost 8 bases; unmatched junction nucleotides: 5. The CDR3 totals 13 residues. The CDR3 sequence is CASSLDRGLGYTF. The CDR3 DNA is TGTGCCAGCAGCCTGGACAGGGGGCTGGGCTACACCTTC.

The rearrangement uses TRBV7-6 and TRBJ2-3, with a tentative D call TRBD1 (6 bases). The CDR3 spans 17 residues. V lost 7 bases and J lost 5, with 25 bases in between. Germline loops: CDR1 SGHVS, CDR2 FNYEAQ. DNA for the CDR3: TGTGCCAGCACCCAAGGTGTAGGGGGAACCATTTTAGATACGCAGTATTTT. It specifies CASTQGVGGTILDTQYF.

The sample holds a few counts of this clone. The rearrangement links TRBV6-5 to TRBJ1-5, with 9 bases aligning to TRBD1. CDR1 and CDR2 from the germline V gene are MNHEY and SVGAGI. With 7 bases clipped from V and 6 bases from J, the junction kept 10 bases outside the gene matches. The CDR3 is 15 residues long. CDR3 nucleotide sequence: TGTGCCAGCAAACGAACCGGGACAGGGATTCAGCCCCAGCATTTT. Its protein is CASKRTGTGIQPQHF.

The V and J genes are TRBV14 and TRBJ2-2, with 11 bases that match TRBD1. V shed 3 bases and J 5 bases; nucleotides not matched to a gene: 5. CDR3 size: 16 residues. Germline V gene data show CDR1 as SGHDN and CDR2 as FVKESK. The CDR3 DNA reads TGTGCCAGCAGCCACGGGGACAGGGGGAATACCGGGGAGCTGTTTTTT. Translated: CASSHGDRGNTGELFF.

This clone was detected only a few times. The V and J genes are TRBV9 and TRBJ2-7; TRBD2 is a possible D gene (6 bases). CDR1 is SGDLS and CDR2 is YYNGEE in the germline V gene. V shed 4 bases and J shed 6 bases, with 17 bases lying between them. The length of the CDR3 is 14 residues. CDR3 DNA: TGTGCCAGCAGCCTTCGGGACTCTATTAGCGAGCAGTACTTC. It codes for CASSLRDSISEQYF.

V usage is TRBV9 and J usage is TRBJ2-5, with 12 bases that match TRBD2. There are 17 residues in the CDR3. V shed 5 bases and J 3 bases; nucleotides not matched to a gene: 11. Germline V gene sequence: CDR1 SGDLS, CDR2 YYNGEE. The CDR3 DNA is TGTGCCAGCAGAGCCGGTCAGACTAGCGGGGGTGAAGAGACCCAGTACTTC. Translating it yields CASRAGQTSGGEETQYF.

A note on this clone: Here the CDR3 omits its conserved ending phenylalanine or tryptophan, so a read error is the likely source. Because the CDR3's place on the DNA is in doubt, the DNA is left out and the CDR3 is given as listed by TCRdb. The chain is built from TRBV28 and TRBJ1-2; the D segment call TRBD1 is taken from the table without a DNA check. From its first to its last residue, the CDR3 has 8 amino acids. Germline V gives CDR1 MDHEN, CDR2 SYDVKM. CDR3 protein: CASRGPLL.

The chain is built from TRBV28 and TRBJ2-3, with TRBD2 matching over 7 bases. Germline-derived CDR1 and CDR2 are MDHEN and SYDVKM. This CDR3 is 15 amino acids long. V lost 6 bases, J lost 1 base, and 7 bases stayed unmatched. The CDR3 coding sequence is TGTGCCAGCAGCCTGGGGGGGTCCCGCACAGATACGCAGTATTTT. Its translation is CASSLGGSRTDTQYF.

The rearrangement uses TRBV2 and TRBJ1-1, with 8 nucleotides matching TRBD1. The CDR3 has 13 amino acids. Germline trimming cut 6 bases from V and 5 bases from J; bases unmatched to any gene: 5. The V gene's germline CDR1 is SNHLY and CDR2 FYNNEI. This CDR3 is CASSDRGGTEAFF. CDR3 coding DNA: TGTGCCAGCAGCGACAGGGGTGGGACTGAAGCTTTCTTT.

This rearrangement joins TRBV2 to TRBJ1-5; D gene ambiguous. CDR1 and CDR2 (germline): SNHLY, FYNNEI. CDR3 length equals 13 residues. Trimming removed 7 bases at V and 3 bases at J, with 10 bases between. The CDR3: CASTRGPNQPQHF. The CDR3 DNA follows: TGTGCCAGCACCCGGGGTCCCAATCAGCCCCAGCATTTT. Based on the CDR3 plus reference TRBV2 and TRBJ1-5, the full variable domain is EPEVTQTPSHQVTQMGQEVILRCVPISNHLYFYWYRQILGQKVEFLVSFYNNEISEKSEIFDDQFSVERPDGSNFTLKIRSTKLEDSAMYFCASTRGPNQPQHFGDGTRLSIL.